The rows below give T cell receptor beta chains drawn from one sample of a study of stem cell transplantation in POMP-related autoinflammatory disease. The assay was immunoSEQ multiplex PCR, and TCRdb's table has in-frame clones only and misses some. Of 7,000 to 9,000 clones in the sample, approximately 93% are singletons; the top ten hold around 2.7%. The specimen was CD8+ T cells from PBMCs, collected before stem cell transplantation. These receptors were collected from a human donor with POMP-related autoinflammation and immune dysregulation (PRAID). Each CDR3 is given with its conserved first and last residue. A D gene is named only where the DNA matches it firmly. Rows may omit the clone size; those that give it use once, few, many or a size class.

d_gene	v_gene	abundance	j_gene	CDR3nt	CDR3aa
TRBD2	TRBV6-5	-	TRBJ2-5	TGTGCCAGCAGTTACTCGGGACTAGCGGAGACCCAGTACTTC	CASSYSGLAETQYF
-	TRBV5-4	few	TRBJ1-6	TGTGCCAGCAGCAACGGACGTAATTCACCCCTCCACTTT	CASSNGRNSPLHF
TRBD1	TRBV5-6	-	TRBJ2-7	TGTGCCAGCAGCCGGGACAGGGGAAAAAGCTACGAGCAGTACTTC	CASSRDRGKSYEQYF
-	TRBV4-1	-	TRBJ2-2	TGCGCCAGCAGCCAAGTCCCGGGGGCGACCGGGGAGCTGTTTTTT	CASSQVPGATGELFF
-	TRBV19	-	TRBJ1-1	TGTGCCAGTAGTACAGGGATGAACACTGAAGCTTTCTTT	CASSTGMNTEAFF
TRBD1	TRBV10-2	-	TRBJ1-2	TGCGCCAGCAGTGACGGGACAGATGGCTACACCTTC	CASSDGTDGYTF
-	TRBV25-1	-	TRBJ2-3	TGTGCCAGCAGTGGGAGCGGGTATACGCAGTATTTT	CASSGSGYTQYF
TRBD2	TRBV9	-	TRBJ2-2	TGTGCCAGCAGCACGTTGGCGGGGGGCTTTAACACCGGGGAGCTGTTTTTT	CASSTLAGGFNTGELFF
-	TRBV27	-	TRBJ2-1	TGTGCCAGCAGTCCTATCGGGAATTCTCACTACAATGAGCAGTTCTTC	CASSPIGNSHYNEQFF
TRBD2	TRBV7-9	-	TRBJ2-2	TGTGCCAGCAGCCCTCCCATGGCATTAGCGGGAACCGGGGAGCTGTTTTTT	CASSPPMALAGTGELFF
-	TRBV4-1	-	TRBJ2-1	TGCGCCAGCAGCCAAGACAGGTCTAGCTCCTACAATGAGCAGTTCTTC	CASSQDRSSSYNEQFF
TRBD2	TRBV6-4	-	TRBJ2-4	TGTGCCAGCGACGTGGGCGGGAGGGCAACCAAAAACATTCAGTACTTC	CASDVGGRATKNIQYF
TRBD1	TRBV13	-	TRBJ1-2	TGTGCCAGCAGCTTAGGGGGACAGGGGACTAACTATGGCTACACCTTC	CASSLGGQGTNYGYTF
-	TRBV27	once	TRBJ2-2	TGTGCCAGCAGTTTAGGCAATGGTGCAGCCACCGGGGAGCTGTTTTTT	CASSLGNGAATGELFF
-	TRBV7-6	-	TRBJ2-7	TGTGCCAGCAGCTTAGAGGATGGGTCCTACGAGCAGTACTTC	CASSLEDGSYEQYF
-	TRBV27	-	TRBJ1-5	TGTGCCAGCAGCCCCGGACCAGGGAGCAATCAGCCCCAGCATTTT	CASSPGPGSNQPQHF
TRBD1	TRBV6-5	once	TRBJ2-5	TGTGCCAGCAGTTTCACCGGGACAGACGCCGAAGAGACCCAGTACTTC	CASSFTGTDAEETQYF
-	TRBV2	-	TRBJ2-7	TGTGCCAGCAGTGAAAGGCTAGCGTCTTACCGCGAGCAGTACTTC	CASSERLASYREQYF
TRBD2	TRBV7-2	-	TRBJ2-1	TGTGCCAGCAGCTTAGTTGGGGGAGGGGATGAGCAGTTCTTC	CASSLVGGGDEQFF
TRBD1	TRBV5-6	-	TRBJ1-5	TGTGCCAGCAGTTTCGGGACAGGGGCTAATCAGCCCCAGCATTTT	CASSFGTGANQPQHF
TRBD2	TRBV27	-	TRBJ2-2	TGTGCCAGCAGCAGCTTAGCGGGAGTGAACACCGGGGAGCTGTTTTTT	CASSSLAGVNTGELFF
TRBD1	TRBV6-6	-	TRBJ2-1	TGTGCCAGCAGTCAAACGGGACAGGGGGTGAATGAGCAGTTCTTC	CASSQTGQGVNEQFF
-	TRBV5-6	-	TRBJ1-4	TGTGCCAGCAGCTTTGCAACTAATGAAAAACTGTTTTTT	CASSFATNEKLFF
-	TRBV11-1	-	TRBJ2-7	TGTGCCAGCAGTCAAATCGGACAGCCCTACGAGCAGTACTTC	CASSQIGQPYEQYF
-	TRBV7-3	-	TRBJ2-1	TGTGCCAGCAGCTTGACTGGAAATGAGCAGTTCTTC	CASSLTGNEQFF
-	TRBV6-1	-	TRBJ2-7	TGTGCCAGCAGTGAATTCCTAGGCTACGAGCAGTACTTC	CASSEFLGYEQYF
-	TRBV4-1	-	TRBJ1-1	TGCGCCAGCAGCCTGAACAGGGCCCCTGAAGCTTTCTTT	CASSLNRAPEAFF
-	TRBV7-9	-	TRBJ1-6	TGTGCCAGCAGCTCCGAGGCGGGGGCTGAGTCACCCCTCCACTTT	CASSSEAGAESPLHF
-	TRBV2	-	TRBJ2-7	TGTGCCAGCAGTTGGGGGTCAGGCTCCTACGAGCAGTACTTC	CASSWGSGSYEQYF
TRBD1	TRBV28	-	TRBJ2-7	TGTGCCAGCAGTTGGGACAGGGGGCGCGAGCAGTACTTC	CASSWDRGREQYF
-	TRBV10-3	-	TRBJ1-1	TGTGCCATCAGTGAGCCTGGGACTCTAGAAGCTTTCTTT	CAISEPGTLEAFF
-	TRBV14	-	TRBJ1-1	TGTGCCAGCAGCCAAGGCTACAGGATGAACACTGAAGCTTTCTTT	CASSQGYRMNTEAFF
TRBD2	TRBV9	-	TRBJ2-3	TGTGCCAGCAGCCCGGGACTAGCGAGCACAGATACGCAGTATTTT	CASSPGLASTDTQYF
-	TRBV7-8	-	TRBJ1-4	TGTGCCAGCAGCTCCTTCGGGCACCCCAATGAAAAACTGTTTTTT	CASSSFGHPNEKLFF
-	TRBV5-1	-	TRBJ2-3	TGCGCCAGCAGCGTTACTAGCTACTCCGACACAGATACGCAGTATTTT	CASSVTSYSDTDTQYF
TRBD1	TRBV23-1	-	TRBJ1-2	TGCGCCAGCAGTCAATCCGCAGGGGGCGGAGGCTACACCTTC	CASSQSAGGGGYTF
-	TRBV9	-	TRBJ2-1	TGTGCCAGCAGCCCCAGCGCAGGAACCACCTACAATGAGCAGTTCTTC	CASSPSAGTTYNEQFF
-	TRBV4-1	-	TRBJ2-7	TGCGCCAGCAGCCAAGTCGGACTTTACGAGCAGTACTTC	CASSQVGLYEQYF
TRBD2	TRBV9	once	TRBJ2-7	TGTGCCAGCAGCGGGGGACTAGAATCCTACGAGCAGTACTTC	CASSGGLESYEQYF
-	TRBV5-1	-	TRBJ2-7	TGCGCCAGCAGCTTGAACAGGGAGAGGTCCTACGAGCAGTACTTC	CASSLNRERSYEQYF
TRBD1	TRBV27	few	TRBJ2-7	TGTGCCAGCAGTCAGGGGGCGCGGGAGCAGTACTTC	CASSQGAREQYF